This entry is about one TCR beta chain. What it recognizes is unknown. Germline assignment: CDR1 SEHNR and CDR2 FQNEAQ (reference sequence). The CDR3 totals 15 residues. V lost 4 bases and J 3 bases, leaving 14 bases between the germline ends. Sequencing used immunoSEQ multiplex PCR; TCRdb keeps in-frame clones, though not all of them. Of 110,000 to 150,000 clones listed, 85% to 90% are singletons. These data originate in a study of T cell responses to AZD1222 COVID-19 vaccine. The study's findings and limits: An increase in Spike-specific TCR breadth and depth was observed after two AZD1222 doses. Dominant at 160-218 and 743-854, vaccine-associated CD4 TCRs also spanned spike.

The starting material was peripheral blood, obtained on day 0 of AZD1222 vaccination. The TCR sequence derives from an adult in good health. This rearrangement joins TRBV7-9 to TRBJ2-3, with D maybe TRBD1 (6 bases). The CDR3 spells CASSSMQGRTDTQYF. The CDR3 region has the DNA TGTGCCAGCAGCTCTATGCAGGGGCGGACAGATACGCAGTATTTT.